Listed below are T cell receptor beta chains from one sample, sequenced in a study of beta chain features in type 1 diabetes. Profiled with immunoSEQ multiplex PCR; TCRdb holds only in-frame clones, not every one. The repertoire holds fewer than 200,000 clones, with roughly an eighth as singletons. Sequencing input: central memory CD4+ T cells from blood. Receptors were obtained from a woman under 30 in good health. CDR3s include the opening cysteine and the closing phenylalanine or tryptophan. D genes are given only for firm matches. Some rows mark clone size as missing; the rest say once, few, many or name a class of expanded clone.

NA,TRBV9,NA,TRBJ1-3,TGTGCCAGCAGCGAGGCCGGGGGGATCTCTGGAAACACCATATATTTT,CASSEAGGISGNTIYF
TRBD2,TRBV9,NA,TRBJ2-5,TGTGCCAGCAGCGGTGGGGGGGGAGGGGTTAGGGAGACCCAGTACTTC,CASSGGGGGVRETQYF
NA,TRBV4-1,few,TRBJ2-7,TGCGCCAGCAGCCAGGCCCCGCAGGGATTCTACGAGCAGTACTTC,CASSQAPQGFYEQYF
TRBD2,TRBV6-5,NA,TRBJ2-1,TGTGCCAGCAGTTACGAGCGGGGCAGTGAGCAGTTCTTC,CASSYERGSEQFF
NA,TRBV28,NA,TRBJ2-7,TGTGCCAGCAATAGCGTAATTGGCGGGACGGGGAACTTC,CASNSVIGGTGNF
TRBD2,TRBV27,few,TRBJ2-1,TGTGCCAGCAGTTCTGGGACTAGCGGGATACGGGGTGAGCAGTTCTTC,CASSSGTSGIRGEQFF
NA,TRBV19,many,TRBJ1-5,TGTGCCAGTACTACAGGGATGGGCAATCAGCCCCAGCATTTT,CASTTGMGNQPQHF
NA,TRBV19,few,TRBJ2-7,TGTGCCAGTAGCTCGACAGTCTCCTACGAGCAGTACTTC,CASSSTVSYEQYF
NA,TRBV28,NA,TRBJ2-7,TGTGCCAGCACCGATAGGGACACCTACGAGCAGTACTTC,CASTDRDTYEQYF
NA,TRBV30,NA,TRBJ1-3,TGTGCCTGTGACAGACGAAGGGGAAACACCATATATTTT,CACDRRRGNTIYF
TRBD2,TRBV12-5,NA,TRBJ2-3,TGTGCTAGTGGTTTGCCGACTAGCGGGACGCGAGATACGCAGTATTTT,CASGLPTSGTRDTQYF
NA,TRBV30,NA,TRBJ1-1,TGTGCCTGGAATAGGGGAGGGGTCGCGATGAACACTGAAGCTTTCTTT,CAWNRGGVAMNTEAFF
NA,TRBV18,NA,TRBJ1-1,TGTGCCAGTACAGGGATGTCGGGTACAGAAGCTTTCTTT,CASTGMSGTEAFF
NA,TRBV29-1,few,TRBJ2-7,TGCAGCGTTGGACACGGCCCCTCCTACGAGCAGTACTTC,CSVGHGPSYEQYF
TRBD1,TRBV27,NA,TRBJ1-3,TGTGCCAGCAGCCTCGGACAGGGCGGAAACACCATATATTTT,CASSLGQGGNTIYF
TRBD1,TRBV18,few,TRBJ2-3,TGTGCCAGCGCGACAGGGCGCAGCACAGATACGCAGTATTTT,CASATGRSTDTQYF
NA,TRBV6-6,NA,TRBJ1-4,TGTGCCAGCAGCCGGACAGTAGCAACTAATGAAAAACTGTTTTTT,CASSRTVATNEKLFF
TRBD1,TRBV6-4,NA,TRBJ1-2,TGTGCCAGCAGTGACTCGGGACAGACTCCTTATGGCTACACCTTC,CASSDSGQTPYGYTF
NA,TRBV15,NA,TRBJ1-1,TGTGCCACCAGCAGAGATCGGGGTGAGGGCACTGAAGCTTTCTTT,CATSRDRGEGTEAFF
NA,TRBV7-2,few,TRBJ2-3,TGTGCCAGCAGCCTACTGATGAGGGATACGCAGTATTTT,CASSLLMRDTQYF
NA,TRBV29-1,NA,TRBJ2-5,TGCAGCGTTGCCAGGAGGGGTGAAGAGACCCAGTACTTC,CSVARRGEETQYF
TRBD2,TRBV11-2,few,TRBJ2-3,TGTGCCAGCAGTTCTTTTAGACTAGCGGGAAGCAATACGCAGTATTTT,CASSSFRLAGSNTQYF
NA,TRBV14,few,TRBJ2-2,TGTGCCAGCAGCCAAGTTGCGGCGACCGGGGAGCTGTTTTTT,CASSQVAATGELFF
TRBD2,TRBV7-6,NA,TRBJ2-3,TGTGCCAGCAGCCGCGGACTAGCCGGCACAGATACGCAGTATTTT,CASSRGLAGTDTQYF
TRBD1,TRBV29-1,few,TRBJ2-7,TGCAGCGTTGCTACCGGGACAGCGCTCTCCTACGAGCAGTACTTC,CSVATGTALSYEQYF
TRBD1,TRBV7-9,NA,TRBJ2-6,TGTGCCAGCGGGACAGGGGGCGCTGGGGCCAACGTCCTGACTTTC,CASGTGGAGANVLTF
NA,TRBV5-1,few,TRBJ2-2,TGCGCCAGCAGCTTGGAGGGGCGCGGGAACAGGGAGCTGTTTTTT,CASSLEGRGNRELFF
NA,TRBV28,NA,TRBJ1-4,TGTGCCAGCAGTTCCTCGACAGGTATACTGTTTTTT,CASSSSTGILFF
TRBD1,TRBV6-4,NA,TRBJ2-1,TGTGCCAGCAGCGGGACAGGGGAGCGGGAGCAGTTCTTC,CASSGTGEREQFF